The 20 T cell receptor beta chains below all came from one sample that was sequenced in a study of cytomegalovirus exposure and HLA in healthy donors listed by TCRdb under 2017. Libraries were built with the immunoSEQ multiplex PCR assay. For the multiplex PCR, a mixture combining 60 forward primers for TCR Vbeta segments and 13 reverse primers for TCR Jbeta segments was used. TCRdb holds this immuneACCESS table with in-frame rearrangements only. Some clones are missing; in checked studies, unresolved V genes explain under half, and the rest has no known cause. The sample has more than 35,000 clones on record. Approximately 1.4% of the sample goes to the ten largest clones. Sequenced material: PBMCs. Every receptor here comes from a man aged 25-45 years in good health and CMV-seronegative.

The chain employs TRBV29-1 and TRBJ1-1, with D possibly being TRBD1 (5 bases). Trimming took off 4 bases at V and 2 bases at J, with 8 bases between the two ends. Germline CDR1 reads SQVTM; CDR2 reads ANQGSEA. This CDR3 comprises 12 residues. The CDR3 DNA reads TGCAGCGTTGTGCAGGGAAACACTGAAGCTTTCTTT. Protein: CSVVQGNTEAFF.

This chain links TRBV30 with TRBJ1-1, with D uncertain. V gave up 1 base and J gave up 4 bases, with 13 bases separating them. CDR1 is GTSNPN and CDR2 is SVGIG in the germline V gene (reference sequence). The CDR3 spans 14 residues. The CDR3 protein is CAWSEGRFPTEAFF. CDR3 bases: TGTGCCTGGAGTGAAGGCAGGTTCCCCACTGAAGCTTTCTTT.

The chain has TRBV30 and TRBJ2-3; 8 bases are a match to TRBD2. The junction had 6 bases not matched to a gene; V was cut back by 2 bases and J by 2 bases. The CDR3 consists of 15 residues. CDR1 is GTSNPN, CDR2 SVGIG, per germline (reference sequence). Here the CDR3 reads CAWSTAGVITDTQYF. CDR3 sequence (DNA): TGTGCCTGGAGTACAGCGGGAGTCATCACAGATACGCAGTATTTT.

V gene TRBV7-9 combines with J gene TRBJ2-7, with 7 bases fitting TRBD2. The germline V gene has CDR1 SEHNR and CDR2 FQNEAQ (reference sequence). This CDR3 has 15 amino acids. Unmatched junction bases numbered 10, after V lost 5 bases and J lost 3 bases. The CDR3 DNA is TGTGCCAGCAGCCCCCGGGCGGGAGAGGGCTACGAGCAGTACTTC. This encodes CASSPRAGEGYEQYF.

The chain combines TRBV4-3 with TRBJ2-2; TRBD1 aligns across 8 bases. This CDR3 contains 14 residues. The trim removed 3 bases at V and 8 bases at J, leaving 5 bases unmatched. Germline V gene sequence: CDR1 LGHNA, CDR2 YSLEER. The CDR3 sequence is CASSHRTGTGELFF. CDR3 coding DNA: TGCGCCAGCAGCCATAGGACAGGGACAGGGGAGCTGTTTTTT.

The genes are TRBV7-9 and TRBJ1-1, with 10 bases identical to TRBD1. With V trimmed by 2 bases and J by 4 bases, 7 bases remained unmatched. CDR3 length: 16 residues. CDR1 SEHNR and CDR2 FQNEAQ come from the germline V gene (reference sequence). The CDR3 region has the DNA TGTGCCAGCAGCTTACCCGGGACAGGGGCCGCCACTGAAGCTTTCTTT. Translated: CASSLPGTGAATEAFF.

The chain recombines TRBV29-1 with TRBJ1-1, with 7 bases aligning to TRBD1. Germline V CDR1 and CDR2: SQVTM, ANQGSEA. This CDR3 is 13 amino acids long. The ends lost 7 bases at V and 3 bases at J; junction bases unmatched: 8. CDR3 sequence: CSADRPGDTEAFF. Written as DNA, the CDR3 is TGCAGCGCGGACAGGCCGGGGGACACTGAAGCTTTCTTT.

This chain links TRBV7-2 with TRBJ2-1, with no clear D. V was cut by 5 bases and J by 15 bases, with 17 bases left in between. CDR3 size: 12 residues. The germline V gene has CDR1 SGHTA and CDR2 FQGNSA. The CDR3 here is CASSPTEKLRFF. In DNA, the CDR3 is TGTGCCAGCAGCCCCACGGAGAAGCTAAGGTTCTTC.

V usage is TRBV2 and J usage is TRBJ2-5; TRBD1 aligns across 7 bases. This CDR3 comprises 14 residues. Germline CDR1 and CDR2: SNHLY and FYNNEI. Trimming at V came to 1 base and at J to 5 bases, leaving 4 bases not matched to a gene. The CDR3, as DNA: TGTGCCAGCAGTGAAGAGGGGGCTGGGGAGACCCAGTACTTC. Translated, it gives CASSEEGAGETQYF.

The V and J genes are TRBV9 and TRBJ1-2; 8 positions agree with TRBD1. CDR1 and CDR2 (germline): SGDLS, YYNGEE. The J segment lost 6 bases and the V segment lost 0 bases, leaving 4 bases of the junction unmatched. The CDR3 is 14 residues long. The DNA of the CDR3 is TGTGCCAGCAGCGTAGTTGACAGGGGAGATGGCTACACCTTC. It specifies CASSVVDRGDGYTF.

The rearrangement joins TRBV5-1 to TRBJ1-2; 9 positions agree with TRBD1. Losses at the gene ends were 3 bases for V and 7 bases for J; bases not matched to a gene: 7. The germline V gene encodes CDR1 SGHRS and CDR2 YFSETQ. CDR3 length equals 14 residues. The CDR3: CASSSGTGTVGYTF. CDR3 DNA: TGCGCCAGCAGCTCCGGGACAGGGACGGTTGGCTACACCTTC.

The rearrangement links TRBV15 to TRBJ2-6; D ambiguous. The germline V and J ends were trimmed by 0 bases and 0 bases, with 6 bases remaining between them. The germline V gene has CDR1 LNHNV and CDR2 YYDKDF (reference sequence). There are 16 residues in the CDR3. The CDR3 here is CATSRDLSSGANVLTF. For the CDR3, the DNA is TGTGCCACCAGCAGAGATCTTAGCTCTGGGGCCAACGTCCTGACTTTC.

The chain carries TRBV6-5 and TRBJ2-1; a possible D gene is TRBD2 (5 bases). Germline CDR1 is MNHEY and CDR2 is SVGAGI. The CDR3 length is 15 residues. Trimming left V 2 bases short and J 4 bases short, with 12 bases between. The CDR3 DNA is TGTGCCAGCAGTTACGGGCCGCGGGTATACAATGAGCAGTTCTTC. Encoded protein: CASSYGPRVYNEQFF.

This chain connects TRBV5-6 to TRBJ2-7; 7 bases are a match to TRBD1. Germline CDR1 SGHDT, CDR2 YYEEEE. The V segment lost 0 bases and the J segment 6 bases; nucleotides outside the gene matches: 6. The CDR3 is 14 amino acids. For the CDR3, the DNA is TGTGCCAGCAGCTTGGGGCAGGGGGTGGGCGAGCAGTACTTC. This translates into CASSLGQGVGEQYF.

The CDR3, as DNA: TGTGCCAGCTCACCAAGGCGGACTAGCGGGAGGGCCGACAATGAGCAGTTCTTC. Translated, it gives CASSPRRTSGRADNEQFF. This sequence joins TRBV18 and TRBJ2-1, with TRBD2 identical over 15 bases. The V and J ends lost 2 bases and 5 bases, in that order; junction bases with no gene match: 7. Per germline, CDR1 KGHSH and CDR2 LQKENI. The CDR3 contains 18 residues.

V gene TRBV5-1 combines with J gene TRBJ2-7; 11 bases agree with TRBD2. Germline lookup yields CDR1 SGHRS and CDR2 YFSETQ. V gave up 0 bases and J gave up 2 bases; unmatched junction bases: 4. This CDR3 has 16 amino acids. The CDR3 protein is CASSLEVAGGPYEQYF. CDR3 coding DNA: TGCGCCAGCAGCTTGGAGGTAGCGGGAGGGCCCTACGAGCAGTACTTC.

The J gene is TRBJ2-3, the V gene TRBV27; perhaps TRBD2 as D (5 bases). V gave up 4 bases and J gave up 2 bases, with 10 bases separating them. This CDR3 is 14 amino acids long. CDR1 is MNHEY, CDR2 SMNVEV, per germline (reference sequence). The CDR3 bases are TGTGCCAGCAGTTCACAGCGGAACACAGATACGCAGTATTTT. It yields the protein CASSSQRNTDTQYF.

The chain is built from TRBV4-1 and TRBJ1-2; 7 nucleotides match TRBD1. Losses at the gene ends were 3 bases for V and 4 bases for J; bases not matched to a gene: 2. This CDR3 region has 13 residues. Germline V gene sequence: CDR1 MGHRA, CDR2 YSYEKL. In DNA, the CDR3 is TGCGCCAGCAGCCACTGGGACAGCTATGGCTACACCTTC. This sequence encodes CASSHWDSYGYTF.

The J gene is TRBJ1-5, the V gene TRBV19; 7 bases match TRBD1. CDR3 length: 15 residues. J was trimmed by 6 bases and V by 5 bases; bases with no gene match: 10. The germline V gene encodes CDR1 LNHDA and CDR2 SQIVND (reference sequence). This CDR3 is CASSSGPRGVQPQHF. The DNA for the CDR3 is TGTGCCAGTAGTTCCGGCCCCAGGGGGGTTCAGCCCCAGCATTTT.

The genes are TRBV29-1 and TRBJ2-5; 9 bases fit TRBD2. The trim removed 4 bases at V and 0 bases at J, leaving 6 bases unmatched. The length of the CDR3 is 15 residues. Germline V gives CDR1 SQVTM, CDR2 ANQGSEA. The CDR3 sequence: CSVAFSGGYQETQYF. The CDR3 DNA is TGCAGCGTTGCGTTCAGCGGGGGGTACCAAGAGACCCAGTACTTC. Together with reference TRBV29-1 and TRBJ2-5, the CDR3 gives the full variable domain: SAVISQKPSRDICQRGTSLTIQCQVDSQVTMMFWYRQQPGQSLTLIATANQGSEATYESGFVIDKFPISRPNLTFSTLTVSNMSPEDSSIYLCSVAFSGGYQETQYFGPGTRLLVL.